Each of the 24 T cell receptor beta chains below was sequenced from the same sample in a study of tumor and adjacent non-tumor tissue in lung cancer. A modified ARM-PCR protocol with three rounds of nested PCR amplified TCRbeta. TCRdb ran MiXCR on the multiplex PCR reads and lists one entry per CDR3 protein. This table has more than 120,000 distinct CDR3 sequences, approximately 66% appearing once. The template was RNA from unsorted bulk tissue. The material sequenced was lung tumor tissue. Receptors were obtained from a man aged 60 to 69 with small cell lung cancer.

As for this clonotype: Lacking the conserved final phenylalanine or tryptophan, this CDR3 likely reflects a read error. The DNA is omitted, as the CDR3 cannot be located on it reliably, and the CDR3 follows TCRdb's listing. The chain's CDR3 is CAWSSGTGFYELYI. J is TRBJ2-7 and V is TRBV30; the table's D call TRBD1 went unverified against the DNA. The CDR3 totals 14 residues, both ends included. Germline V lookup: CDR1 GTSNPN, CDR2 SVGIG (reference sequence).

CDR3 nucleotides: TGTGCCAACAGGGCTAGCGCCGTCAATGAGCAGTTCTTC. It yields the protein CANRASAVNEQFF. The genes are TRBV12-3 or TRBV12-4 and TRBJ2-1; perhaps D is TRBD1 or TRBD2 (6 bases each). This CDR3 is 13 amino acids long. Trimming left V 10 bases short and J 6 bases short, with 16 bases between.

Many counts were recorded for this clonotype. The CDR3 sequence is CASSPGLAGITYNEQFF. The CDR3 DNA follows: TGTGCCAGCAGCCCGGGACTAGCGGGAATCACCTACAATGAGCAGTTCTTC. The J gene is TRBJ2-1, the V gene TRBV4-2; 13 nucleotides agree with TRBD2. The germline gives CDR1 LGHNA, CDR2 YNFKEQ. The CDR3 consists of 17 residues. Trimming removed 4 bases from V and 2 bases from J; junction bases left unmatched: 5.

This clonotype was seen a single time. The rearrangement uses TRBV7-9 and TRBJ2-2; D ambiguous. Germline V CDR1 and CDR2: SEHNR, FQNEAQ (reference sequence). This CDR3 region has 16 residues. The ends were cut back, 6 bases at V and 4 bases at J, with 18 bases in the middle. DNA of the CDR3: TGTGCCAGCAGGCTGGTCGATCTAAAACCCACCGGGGAGCTGTTTTTT. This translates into CASRLVDLKPTGELFF.

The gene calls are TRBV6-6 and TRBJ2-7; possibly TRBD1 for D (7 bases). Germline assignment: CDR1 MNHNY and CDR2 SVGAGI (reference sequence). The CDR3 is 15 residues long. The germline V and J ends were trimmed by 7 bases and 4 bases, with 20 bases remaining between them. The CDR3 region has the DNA TGTGCCAGCATTGAGGGGGCGGGACCTAAGTACGAGCAGTACTTC. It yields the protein CASIEGAGPKYEQYF.

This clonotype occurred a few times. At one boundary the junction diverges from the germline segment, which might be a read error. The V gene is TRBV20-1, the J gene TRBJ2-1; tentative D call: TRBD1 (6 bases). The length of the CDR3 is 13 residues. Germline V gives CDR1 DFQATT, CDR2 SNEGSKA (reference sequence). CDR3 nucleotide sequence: TGCAGTACTAGACAGGTTTACAACAATGGGCAGTTCTTC. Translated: CSTRQVYNNGQFF.

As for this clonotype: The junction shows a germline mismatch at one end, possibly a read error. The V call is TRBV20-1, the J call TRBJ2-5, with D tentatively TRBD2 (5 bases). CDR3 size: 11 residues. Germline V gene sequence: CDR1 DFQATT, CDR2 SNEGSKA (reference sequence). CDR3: CSASRGETQCF. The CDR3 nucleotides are TGCAGTGCTAGCCGGGGTGAGACCCAGTGCTTC.

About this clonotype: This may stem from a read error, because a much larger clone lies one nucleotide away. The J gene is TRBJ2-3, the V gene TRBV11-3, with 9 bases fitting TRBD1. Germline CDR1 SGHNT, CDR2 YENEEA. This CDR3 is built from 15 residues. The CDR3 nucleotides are TGTGCCAGCAGCTTTACAGGGGGCGCGACAGATATGCAGTATTTT. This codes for CASSFTGGATDMQYF.

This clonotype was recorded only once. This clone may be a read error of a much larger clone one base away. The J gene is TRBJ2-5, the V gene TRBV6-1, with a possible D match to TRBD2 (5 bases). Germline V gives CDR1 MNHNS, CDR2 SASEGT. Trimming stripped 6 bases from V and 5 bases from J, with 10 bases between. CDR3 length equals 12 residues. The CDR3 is CASRQRRETQYF. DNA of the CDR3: TGTGCCAGCAGACAGAGGAGGGAGACCCAGTACTTC.

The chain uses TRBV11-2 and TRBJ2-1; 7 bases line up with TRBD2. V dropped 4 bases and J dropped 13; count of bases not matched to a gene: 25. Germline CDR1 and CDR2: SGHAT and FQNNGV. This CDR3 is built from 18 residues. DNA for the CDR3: TGTGCCAGCAGCTACTACACCCGAGGACTAGTGGGAGTCAATAAACAGTTCTTC. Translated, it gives CASSYYTRGLVGVNKQFF.

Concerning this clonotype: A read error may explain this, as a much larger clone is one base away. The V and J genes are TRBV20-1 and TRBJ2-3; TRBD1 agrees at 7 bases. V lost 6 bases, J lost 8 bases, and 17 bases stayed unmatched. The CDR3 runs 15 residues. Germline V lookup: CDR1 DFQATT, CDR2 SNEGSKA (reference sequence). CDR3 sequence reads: CSAGDRESGRVTQYF. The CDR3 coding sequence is TGCAGTGCGGGGGACAGAGAGTCGGGTAGGGTTACGCAGTATTTT.

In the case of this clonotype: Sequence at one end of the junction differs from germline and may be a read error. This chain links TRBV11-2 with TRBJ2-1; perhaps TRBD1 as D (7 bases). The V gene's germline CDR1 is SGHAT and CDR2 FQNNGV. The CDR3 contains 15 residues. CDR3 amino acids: CARSQGGWRYNERFF. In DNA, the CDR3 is TGTGCCAGGAGCCAGGGGGGTTGGAGATACAATGAGCGGTTCTTC.

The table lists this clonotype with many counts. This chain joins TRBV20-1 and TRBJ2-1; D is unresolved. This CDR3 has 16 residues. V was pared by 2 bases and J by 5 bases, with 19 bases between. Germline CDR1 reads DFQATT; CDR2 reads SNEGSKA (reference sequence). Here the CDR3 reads CSARPSIGFGNNEQFF. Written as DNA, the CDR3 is TGCAGTGCTAGACCGTCAATTGGATTCGGAAACAATGAGCAGTTCTTC.

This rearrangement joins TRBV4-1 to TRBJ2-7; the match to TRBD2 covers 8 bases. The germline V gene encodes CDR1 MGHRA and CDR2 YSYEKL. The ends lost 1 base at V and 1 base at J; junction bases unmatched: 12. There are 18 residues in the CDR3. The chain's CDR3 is CASSQGERTSSTSYEQYF. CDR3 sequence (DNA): TGCGCCAGCAGCCAAGGAGAGAGGACTAGCAGTACTTCCTACGAGCAGTACTTC.

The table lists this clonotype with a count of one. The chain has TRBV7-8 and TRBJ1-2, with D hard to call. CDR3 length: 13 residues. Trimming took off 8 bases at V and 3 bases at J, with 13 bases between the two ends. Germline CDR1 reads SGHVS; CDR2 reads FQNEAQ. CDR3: CASGQRWHYGYTF. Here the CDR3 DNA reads TGTGCCAGCGGCCAGAGGTGGCACTATGGCTACACCTTC.

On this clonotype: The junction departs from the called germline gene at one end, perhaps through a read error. CDR3 amino acids: CASSPGTSSHLYSNQPQHF. In DNA form, the CDR3 reads TGTGCTAGCAGCCCCGGGACGTCCTCCCATCTTTATAGCAATCAGCCCCAGCATTTT. The rearrangement joins TRBV6-2 or TRBV6-3 to TRBJ1-5; tentative D call: TRBD1 (5 bases). CDR1 is MNHEY, CDR2 SVGEGT, per germline. The CDR3 runs 19 residues.

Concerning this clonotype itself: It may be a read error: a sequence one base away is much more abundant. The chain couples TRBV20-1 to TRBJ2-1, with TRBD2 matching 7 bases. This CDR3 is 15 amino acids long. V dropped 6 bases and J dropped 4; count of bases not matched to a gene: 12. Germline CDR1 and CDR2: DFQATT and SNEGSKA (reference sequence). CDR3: CSAPFVSSGYNEQFF. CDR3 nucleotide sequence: TGCAGTGCACCTTTCGTGTCTAGCGGATACAATGAGCAGTTCTTC.

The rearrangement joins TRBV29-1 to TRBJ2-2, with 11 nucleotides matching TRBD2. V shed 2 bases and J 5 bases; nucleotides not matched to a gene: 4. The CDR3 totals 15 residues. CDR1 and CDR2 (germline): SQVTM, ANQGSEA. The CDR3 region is CSVETSGRKTGELFF. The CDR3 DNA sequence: TGCAGCGTTGAAACTAGCGGGAGAAAAACCGGGGAGCTGTTTTTT.

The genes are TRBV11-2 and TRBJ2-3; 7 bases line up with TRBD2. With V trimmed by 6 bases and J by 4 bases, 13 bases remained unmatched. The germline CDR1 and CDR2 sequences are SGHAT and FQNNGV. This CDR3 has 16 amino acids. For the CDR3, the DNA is TGTGCCAGCAGATCGACTCTAGTGGGAGGGGCAGATACGCAGTATTTT. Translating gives CASRSTLVGGADTQYF.

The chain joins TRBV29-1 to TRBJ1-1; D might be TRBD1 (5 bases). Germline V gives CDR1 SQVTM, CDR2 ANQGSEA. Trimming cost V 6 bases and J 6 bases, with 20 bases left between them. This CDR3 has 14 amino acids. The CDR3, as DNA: TGCAGCGTCCACCGCGGGGGTGAGGGGTCTGAAGCTTTCTTT. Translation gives CSVHRGGEGSEAFF.

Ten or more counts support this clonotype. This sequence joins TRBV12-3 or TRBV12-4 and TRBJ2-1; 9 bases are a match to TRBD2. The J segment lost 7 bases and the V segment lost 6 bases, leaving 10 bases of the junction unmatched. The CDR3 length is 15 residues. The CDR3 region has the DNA TGTGCCAGCAGCCCTGGGGGGAGCGGGAGGAATGAGCAGTTCTTC. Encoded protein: CASSPGGSGRNEQFF.

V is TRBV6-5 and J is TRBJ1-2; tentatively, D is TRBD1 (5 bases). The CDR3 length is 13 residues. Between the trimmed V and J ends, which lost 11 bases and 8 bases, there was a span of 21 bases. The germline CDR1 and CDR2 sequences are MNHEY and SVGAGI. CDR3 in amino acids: CAGSYSWGAGYTF. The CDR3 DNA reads TGTGCCGGTAGTTACTCGTGGGGCGCCGGCTACACCTTC.

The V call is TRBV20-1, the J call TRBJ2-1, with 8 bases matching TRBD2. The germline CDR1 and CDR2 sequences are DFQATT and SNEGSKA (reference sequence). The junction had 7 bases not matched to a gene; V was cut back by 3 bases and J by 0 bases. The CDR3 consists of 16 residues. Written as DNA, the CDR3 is TGCAGTGCTAGTATACTAGCGGCAAACTCCTACAATGAGCAGTTCTTC. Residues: CSASILAANSYNEQFF.

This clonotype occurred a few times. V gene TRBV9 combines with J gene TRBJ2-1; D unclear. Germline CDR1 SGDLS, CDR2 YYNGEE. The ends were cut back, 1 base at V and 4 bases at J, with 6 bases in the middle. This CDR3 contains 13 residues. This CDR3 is CASSVSGYNEQFF. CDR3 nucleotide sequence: TGTGCCAGCAGCGTATCCGGATACAATGAGCAGTTCTTC. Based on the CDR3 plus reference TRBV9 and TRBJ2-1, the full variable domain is DSGVTQTPKHLITATGQRVTLRCSPRSGDLSVYWYQQSLDQGLQFLIQYYNGEERAKGNILERFSAQQFPDLHSELNLSSLELGDSALYFCASSVSGYNEQFFGPGTRLTVL.